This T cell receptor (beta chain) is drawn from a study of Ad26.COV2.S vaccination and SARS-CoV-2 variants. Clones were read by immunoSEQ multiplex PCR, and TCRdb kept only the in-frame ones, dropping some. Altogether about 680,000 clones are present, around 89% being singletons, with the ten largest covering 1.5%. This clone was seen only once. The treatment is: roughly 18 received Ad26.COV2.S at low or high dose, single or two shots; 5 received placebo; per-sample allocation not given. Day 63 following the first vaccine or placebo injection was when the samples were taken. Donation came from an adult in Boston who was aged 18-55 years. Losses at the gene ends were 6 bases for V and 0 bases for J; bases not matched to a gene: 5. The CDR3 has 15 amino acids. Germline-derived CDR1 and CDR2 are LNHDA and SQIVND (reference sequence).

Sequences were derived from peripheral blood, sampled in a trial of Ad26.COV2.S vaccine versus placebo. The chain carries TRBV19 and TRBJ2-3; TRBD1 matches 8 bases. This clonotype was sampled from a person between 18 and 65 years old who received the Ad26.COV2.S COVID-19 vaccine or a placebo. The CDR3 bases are TGTGCCAGTAGCCGGGGGACAGGAAGCACAGATACGCAGTATTTT. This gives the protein CASSRGTGSTDTQYF.